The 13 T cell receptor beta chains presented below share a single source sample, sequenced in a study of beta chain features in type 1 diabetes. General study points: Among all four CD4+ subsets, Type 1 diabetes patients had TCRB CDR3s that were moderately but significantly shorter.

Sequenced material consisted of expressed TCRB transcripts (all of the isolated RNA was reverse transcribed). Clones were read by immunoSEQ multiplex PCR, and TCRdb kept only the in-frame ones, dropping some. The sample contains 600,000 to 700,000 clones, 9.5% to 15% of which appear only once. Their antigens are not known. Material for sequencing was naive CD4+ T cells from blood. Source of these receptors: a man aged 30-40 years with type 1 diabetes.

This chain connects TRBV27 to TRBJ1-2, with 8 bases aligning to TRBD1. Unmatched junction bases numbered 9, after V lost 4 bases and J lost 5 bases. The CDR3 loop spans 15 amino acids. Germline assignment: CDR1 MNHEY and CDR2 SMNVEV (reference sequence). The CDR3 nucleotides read TGTGCCAGCAGTTCGAATCAGGGGGCCGTTTATGGCTACACCTTC. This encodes CASSSNQGAVYGYTF.

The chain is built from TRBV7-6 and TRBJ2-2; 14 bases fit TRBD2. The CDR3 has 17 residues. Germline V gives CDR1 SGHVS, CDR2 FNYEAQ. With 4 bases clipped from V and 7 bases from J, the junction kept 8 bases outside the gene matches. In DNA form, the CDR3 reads TGTGCCAGCAGCTCGGGACTAGCGGGGGCTGCCGTCGGGGAGCTGTTTTTT. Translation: CASSSGLAGAAVGELFF.

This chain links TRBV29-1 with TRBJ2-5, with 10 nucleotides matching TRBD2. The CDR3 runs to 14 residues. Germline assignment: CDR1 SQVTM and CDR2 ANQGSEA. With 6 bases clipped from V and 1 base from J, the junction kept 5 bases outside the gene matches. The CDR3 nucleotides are TGCAGCGTACGTAGCGGGGGGAGCCAAGAGACCCAGTACTTC. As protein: CSVRSGGSQETQYF.

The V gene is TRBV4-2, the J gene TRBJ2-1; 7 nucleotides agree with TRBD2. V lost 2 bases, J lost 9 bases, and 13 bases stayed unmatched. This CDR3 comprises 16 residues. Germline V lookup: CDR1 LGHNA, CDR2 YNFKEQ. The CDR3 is CASSQIIRTSGGEQFF. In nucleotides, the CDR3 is TGTGCCAGCAGCCAAATTATCCGGACTAGTGGGGGTGAGCAGTTCTTC.

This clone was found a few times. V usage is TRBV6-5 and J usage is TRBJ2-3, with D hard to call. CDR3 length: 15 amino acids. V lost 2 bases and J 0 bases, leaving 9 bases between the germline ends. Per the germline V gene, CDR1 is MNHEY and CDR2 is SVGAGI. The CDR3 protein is CASSYELTSTDTQYF. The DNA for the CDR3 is TGTGCCAGCAGTTACGAACTAACTAGCACAGATACGCAGTATTTT.

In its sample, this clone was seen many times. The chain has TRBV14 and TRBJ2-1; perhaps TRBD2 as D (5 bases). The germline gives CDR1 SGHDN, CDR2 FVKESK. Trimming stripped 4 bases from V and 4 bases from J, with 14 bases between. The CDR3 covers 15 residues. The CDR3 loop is CASSRSGSFYNEQFF. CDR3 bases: TGTGCCAGCAGCCGGAGCGGTAGCTTTTACAATGAGCAGTTCTTC. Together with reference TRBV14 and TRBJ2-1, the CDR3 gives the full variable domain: EAGVTQFPSHSVIEKGQTVTLRCDPISGHDNLYWYRRVMGKEIKFLLHFVKESKQDESGMPNNRFLAERTGGTYSTLKVQPAELEDSGVYFCASSRSGSFYNEQFFGPGTRLTVL.

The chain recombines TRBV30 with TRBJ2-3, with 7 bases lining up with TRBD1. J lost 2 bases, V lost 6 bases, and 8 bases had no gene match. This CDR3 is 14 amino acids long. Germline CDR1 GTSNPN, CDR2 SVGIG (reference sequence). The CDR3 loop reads CACRGLIFTDTQYF. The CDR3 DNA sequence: TGTGCCTGTAGGGGGCTTATTTTCACAGATACGCAGTATTTT.

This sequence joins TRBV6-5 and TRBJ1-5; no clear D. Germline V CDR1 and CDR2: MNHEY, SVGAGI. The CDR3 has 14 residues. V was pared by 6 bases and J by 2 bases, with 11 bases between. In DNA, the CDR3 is TGTGCCAGCAGCCGCGACGGACGCAATCAGCCCCAGCATTTT. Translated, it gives CASSRDGRNQPQHF.

DNA of the CDR3: TGTGCCAGCAGCTTAGTACCCAGGGATGGCTACACCTTC. This codes for CASSLVPRDGYTF. The chain has TRBV7-2 and TRBJ1-2; D might be TRBD1 (5 bases). The CDR3 has 13 amino acids. V dropped 1 base and J dropped 6 bases, with 9 bases sitting between them. CDR1 SGHTA and CDR2 FQGNSA come from the germline V gene. The whole variable domain, remainder taken from reference TRBV7-2 and TRBJ1-2, is GAGVSQSPSNKVTEKGKDVELRCDPISGHTALYWYRQSLGQGLEFLIYFQGNSAPDKSGLPSDRFSAERTGGSVSTLTIQRTQQEDSAVYLCASSLVPRDGYTFGSGTRLTVV.

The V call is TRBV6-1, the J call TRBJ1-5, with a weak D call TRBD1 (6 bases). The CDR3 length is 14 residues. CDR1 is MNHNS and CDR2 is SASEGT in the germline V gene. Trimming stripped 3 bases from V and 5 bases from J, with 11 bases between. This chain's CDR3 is CASSERGDDQPQHF. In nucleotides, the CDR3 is TGTGCCAGCAGTGAGAGGGGGGATGATCAGCCCCAGCATTTT.

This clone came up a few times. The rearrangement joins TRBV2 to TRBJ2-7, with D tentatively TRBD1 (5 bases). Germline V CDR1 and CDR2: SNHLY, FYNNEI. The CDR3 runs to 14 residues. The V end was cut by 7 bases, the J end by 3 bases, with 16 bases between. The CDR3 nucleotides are TGTGCCAGCATCAGAGGACAAGTTGTCTACGAGCAGTACTTC. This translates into CASIRGQVVYEQYF.

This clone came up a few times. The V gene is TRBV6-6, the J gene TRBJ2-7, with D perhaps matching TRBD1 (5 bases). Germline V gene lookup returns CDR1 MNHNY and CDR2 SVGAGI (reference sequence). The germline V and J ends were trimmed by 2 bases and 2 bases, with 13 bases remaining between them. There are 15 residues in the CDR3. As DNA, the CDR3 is TGTGCCAGCAGTTACGGCCAGCAGGGCGCCTACGAGCAGTACTTC. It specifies CASSYGQQGAYEQYF.

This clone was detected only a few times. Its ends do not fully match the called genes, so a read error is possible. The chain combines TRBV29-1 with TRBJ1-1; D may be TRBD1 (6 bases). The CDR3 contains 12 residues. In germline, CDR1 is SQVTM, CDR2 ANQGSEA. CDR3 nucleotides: TGCAGCGCTGAACGGGGGGCAACTGAAGCTTTCTTT. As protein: CSAERGATEAFF.